This TCR beta chain was captured by sequencing in a study of healthy donors' naive CD4 and CD8 T cells. With respect to this clonotype: Its antigen remains unknown.

Study observations and caveats: Most V and J genes were reportedly biased between naive CD4+ and CD8+ cells. Positive CDR3 charge linked to CD4+ cells, negative to CD8+ cells.

Each TCR library used roughly 0.45 ug of total RNA and a linear amplification protocol. Under the authors' procedure: Roughly five healthy donors contributed approximately 78,000 sequenced TCR alpha transcripts. TCRdb redid the calling of the reads with MiXCR, one entry per CDR3 protein. The V and J calls reflect TCRdb's pipeline rather than the authors' work. Among 200,000 or so distinct CDR3 sequences listed, 65% to 75% were seen once. Sequencing was done on a sample of naive CD4+ and CD8+ T cells sorted from blood, pooled from several donors. The receptor comes from a pool of human donors in good health; the sample pools cells from several healthy donors.

CDR3 coding DNA: TGCGCCAGCAGCGTGAGTCGGACAGGCCTTGAAGCTTTCTTT. This translates into CASSVSRTGLEAFF. J is TRBJ1-1 and V is TRBV5-1, with 7 bases aligning to TRBD1. The CDR3 runs 14 residues. Germline loops: CDR1 SGHRS, CDR2 YFSETQ. V shed 4 bases and J 7 bases; nucleotides not matched to a gene: 10. Supplemented by reference TRBV5-1 and TRBJ1-1, the full variable domain reads KAGVTQTPRYLIKTRGQQVTLSCSPISGHRSVSWYQQTPGQGLQFLFEYFSETQRNKGNFPGRFSGRQFSNSRSEMNVSTLELGDSALYLCASSVSRTGLEAFFGQGTRLTVV.